This T cell receptor (beta chain) was found in a study of PD-1 blockade in classical Hodgkin lymphoma. Study results and limitations: Patients newly diagnosed and complete responders had comparable baseline diversity.

Germline lookup yields CDR1 SGHTA and CDR2 FQGNSA. The CDR3 length is 13 residues. J was trimmed by 6 bases and V by 8 bases; bases with no gene match: 3. Generated by immunoSEQ multiplex PCR, the TCRdb table keeps only in-frame clones and is missing some. The sample has about 39,000 clones, 77% seen once; the top ten hold 7.5% to 10%. The sample's time point: cycle 4 day 1 (C4D1), after five to seven weeks of nivolumab. Each patient's relapse followed autologous stem cell transplantation, and brentuximab vedotin exposure varied. This clone was observed a handful of times. No antigen is known for it. This sequence originates from a human donor with classical Hodgkin lymphoma. J is TRBJ1-4 and V is TRBV7-2; 10 nucleotides align to TRBD1. This specimen consisted of peripheral blood mononuclear cells (PBMCs), obtained before the fourth cycle of nivolumab. The CDR3: CASGQGGHEKLFF. The CDR3 DNA reads TGTGCCAGCGGACAGGGGGGTCATGAAAAACTGTTTTTT. The whole variable domain, remainder taken from reference TRBV7-2 and TRBJ1-4, is GAGVSQSPSNKVTEKGKDVELRCDPISGHTALYWYRQSLGQGLEFLIYFQGNSAPDKSGLPSDRFSAERTGGSVSTLTIQRTQQEDSAVYLCASGQGGHEKLFFGSGTQLSVL.